This T cell receptor (beta chain) was sequenced during a study of shared clonotypes between healthy human individuals. Study in general: Three plates each covered CD4 naive and memory; CD8 naive two, CD8 memory one.

A remark on this clone: Its antigen remains unknown.

CD4+ cells underwent separation, giving CD45RA+ naive and CD45RA-negative memory subsets. Study-level results: The researchers took only blood, and tissue repertoires probably look different.

Assay: immunoSEQ multiplex PCR; the TCRdb copy retains only in-frame clones and omits some. The sample consists of about 1 million clones, about 74% of them appearing once. This receptor was identified in a man aged 18-30 years in good health. Sequenced: memory CD4+ T cells sorted from blood. Subset defined: CD45RA-negative fraction.

The CDR3 is CASSLLVMDTQYF. CDR3 sequence (DNA): TGTGCCAGCAGTCTACTAGTAATGGATACGCAGTATTTT. The chain combines TRBV6-1 with TRBJ2-3; weak D call: TRBD2 (5 bases). Trimming took 5 bases from V and 6 from J, leaving 12 bases between them. From germline, CDR1 is MNHNS and CDR2 SASEGT. There are 13 residues in the CDR3.